The T cell receptor beta chain under discussion was sequenced for a study of blood T cell repertoires in COVID-19. The overall study: Researchers got acute and convalescent COVID-19 samples from the United States, Italy and Spain. In each case, the material was cDNA or gDNA derived from T cells, B-cell-depleted T cells, or PBMCs.

In the source study's methods: By means of reference gene primer amplification, nucleated cell counts were estimated. Using immunoSEQ multiplex PCR, the repertoire was profiled, and TCRdb retains in-frame clones only, with some absent. V and J calls and clone size come straight from that table; D and trimming were deduced from the DNA. The data hold under 200,000 clones, with more than 75% observed a single time. The Seattle patients, enrolled during active infection, were followed longitudinally. Germline V gives CDR1 SGHDT, CDR2 YYEEEE. This CDR3 comprises 15 residues. Between the trimmed V and J ends, which lost 4 bases and 0 bases, there was a span of 11 bases.

This sequence originates from a woman in her sixties with COVID-19, enrolled during active disease. The rearrangement joins TRBV5-6 to TRBJ2-1, with a tentative D call TRBD2 (6 bases). The specimen sequenced was peripheral blood. The CDR3 DNA sequence: TGTGCCAGCAGCGGGGGACTTCGCTCCTACAATGAGCAGTTCTTC. This translates into CASSGGLRSYNEQFF. Drawing the rest from reference TRBV5-6 and TRBJ2-1, the complete variable domain is DAGVTQSPTHLIKTRGQQVTLRCSPKSGHDTVSWYQQALGQGPQFIFQYYEEEERQRGNFPDRFSGHQFPNYSSELNVNALLLGDSALYLCASSGGLRSYNEQFFGPGTRLTVL.